These 25 T cell receptor beta chains were all obtained from the same sample, sequenced in a study of tissue T cells after allogeneic stem cell transplantation. TCRdb's table, derived via immunoSEQ multiplex PCR, lists solely in-frame clones and lacks some. The profile shows under 8,500 clones, about 50% of them singletons. This sample's time point: mouse harvest day 7 after allogeneic transplant. Mouse grafts combined 10^7 T-cell-depleted bone marrow cells with 10^6 splenic CD5+ T cells. The specimen was gut tissue. All receptors derive from a female BALB/c mouse given C57BL/6 T cells with graft-versus-host disease after an allogeneic hematopoietic cell transplant.

Turning to this clone: All gene names here are mouse names. Sequencing ends 1 residue short of the CDR3 end; the germline J gene provides the rest. V and J are TRBV5 and TRBJ2-4; D is unclear. Germline V CDR1 and CDR2: LGHNA, YNLKQL (reference sequence). The germline V and J ends were trimmed by 2 bases and 0 bases, with 9 bases remaining between them. The CDR3 totals 15 residues. The CDR3 region is CASSQSWLSQNTLYF. CDR3 DNA, as far as it was read: TGTGCCAGCAGCCAATCCTGGCTTAGTCAAAACACCTTGTAC.

In the case of this clone: The listed genes are named as in mouse. Coverage ceases 1 residue before the CDR3 finishes, and the germline J gene fills in the end. The V and J genes are TRBV26 and TRBJ1-4, with TRBD1 as a possible D gene (6 bases). Germline lookup yields CDR1 KGHPV and CDR2 FQNQEV (reference sequence). Trimming took off 4 bases at V and 5 bases at J, with 8 bases between the two ends. The CDR3 length is 13 residues. The CDR3 bases that were read are TGTGCCAGCAGTCCGGGACAAAACGAAAGATTATTT. Translation gives CASSPGQNERLF. The whole CDR3 region reads CASSPGQNERLFF.

This clone was seen more than once but under ten times. Gene names are the mouse ones. The read terminates 1 residue before the CDR3 end, so the remaining end is supplied by the germline J gene. This CDR3 is also generated by other DNA sequences in the sample. This chain uses TRBV26 with TRBJ2-5; D gene unclear. Trimming left V 4 bases short and J 0 bases short, with 8 bases between. The length of the CDR3 is 14 residues. The germline V gene encodes CDR1 KGHPV and CDR2 FQNQEV (reference sequence). The CDR3 loop is CASSRTVNQDTQYF. The covered CDR3 bases are TGTGCCAGCAGTCGGACGGTTAACCAAGACACCCAGTAC.

As regards this clone: Gene names follow the mouse nomenclature. The missing CDR3 end, 1 residue past where the read stops, is filled in from the germline J gene. The chain has TRBV26 and TRBJ2-5, with D uncertain. The CDR3 length is 13 residues. The V end was cut by 3 bases, the J end by 7 bases, with 11 bases between. Germline V gene sequence: CDR1 KGHPV, CDR2 FQNQEV (reference sequence). The CDR3 bases that were read are TGTGCCAGCAGTCTAGGGTTGATGAACACCCAGTAC. It specifies CASSLGLMNTQY. The whole CDR3 protein reads CASSLGLMNTQYF.

Remarks on this clone: Gene names refer to mouse genes. The CDR3 end is not reached by the read, which stops 1 residue before it; the germline J gene fills it in. The rearrangement links TRBV15 to TRBJ2-7; 8 nucleotides match TRBD2. The CDR3 runs 14 residues. Germline V gene sequence: CDR1 SGHND, CDR2 FRSKSL. V shed 5 bases, J shed 4 bases, and the junction held 7 bases outside the gene matches. The CDR3 bases that were read are TGTGCCAGCAGTCAAGACTGGGGCCTATATGAACAGTAC. It translates to CASSQDWGLYEQY. The full CDR3 reads CASSQDWGLYEQYF.

Comment on this clone: Mouse names are used for the genes. The CDR3 end lies 1 residue beyond the end of the read and is filled in from the germline J gene. The V call is TRBV3, the J call TRBJ2-3, with 11 nucleotides matching TRBD2. CDR1 SNHLY and CDR2 FYNGKV come from the germline V gene (reference sequence). The CDR3 totals 15 residues. V was pared by 5 bases and J by 1 base, with 2 bases of the junction left unmatched. The part of the CDR3 DNA that was read is TGTGCCAGCAGCAAGGGACTGGGGGGTGCAGAAACGCTGTAT. Translation gives CASSKGLGGAETLY. The full CDR3 is CASSKGLGGAETLYF.

In this sample, this clone turned up a few times. These gene names are mouse names. The CDR3 end lies 1 residue beyond the end of the read and is filled in from the germline J gene. The chain recombines TRBV13-2 with TRBJ2-5; 9 nucleotides align to TRBD1. The CDR3 loop spans 15 amino acids. The trim removed 1 base at V and 6 bases at J, leaving 6 bases unmatched. Germline loops: CDR1 NNHNN, CDR2 SYGAGS (reference sequence). CDR3 bases read: TGTGCCAGCGGTGATCCGGGACAGGGAGAGGACACCCAGTAC. Translating gives CASGDPGQGEDTQY. The full-length CDR3 reads as CASGDPGQGEDTQYF.

This clone was detected once. Gene names are mouse gene names. The sequence runs out 1 residue before the end of the CDR3; the remainder is reconstructed from the germline J gene. The V gene is TRBV3, the J gene TRBJ2-5; 14 nucleotides match TRBD2. CDR1 and CDR2 from the germline V gene are SNHLY and FYNGKV (reference sequence). CDR3 length equals 15 residues. J lost 5 bases, V lost 5 bases, and 3 bases had no gene match. CDR3 region: CASSPGLGGLDTQYF. Incomplete CDR3 DNA: TGTGCCAGCAGCCCGGGACTGGGGGGGCTAGACACCCAGTAC.

As to this clone: Gene labels here are mouse ones. The sequenced fragment ends 1 residue before the CDR3 boundary, so the rest is inferred from the germline J gene. The chain recombines TRBV16 with TRBJ2-2; no clear D gene. The ends were cut back, 6 bases at V and 2 bases at J, with 4 bases in the middle. Germline V gives CDR1 SGHSA, CDR2 FRNQAP. There are 12 residues in the CDR3. The DNA read from the CDR3 is TGTGCAAGCAGGGACAACACCGGGCAGCTCTAC. Translation: CASRDNTGQLY. The whole CDR3 sequence is CASRDNTGQLYF.

A note on this clone: The gene names here belong to mouse. The DNA read from the CDR3 is TGTGCCAGCAGTCCTGGACAGGGTGAAGTCTTC. As protein: CASSPGQGEVF. The full-length CDR3 reads as CASSPGQGEVFF. The chain links TRBV26 to TRBJ1-1, with 8 bases aligning to TRBD1. The DNA ends 1 residue before the CDR3 does, and the rest of the CDR3 is filled in from the germline J gene. The CDR3 covers 12 residues. V trimming: 4 bases; J trimming: 8 bases; junction bases outside the gene matches: 3. Germline V gene sequence: CDR1 KGHPV, CDR2 FQNQEV (reference sequence). The variable domain in full, with the rest retrieved from reference TRBV26 and TRBJ1-1, is NSKVIQTPRYLVKGQGQKAKMRCIPEKGHPVVFWYQQNKNNEFKFLINFQNQEVLQQIDMTEKRFSAECPSNSPCSLEIQSSEAGDSALYLCASSPGQGEVFFGKGTRLTVV.

In regard to this clone: Gene names and germline refer to mouse. The read comes to an end 1 residue before the CDR3 does, leaving the germline J gene to fill in the end. The chain combines TRBV5 with TRBJ2-3; D possibly corresponds to TRBD2 (6 bases). The V gene's germline CDR1 is LGHNA and CDR2 YNLKQL (reference sequence). This CDR3 region has 15 residues. Trimming took off 0 bases at V and 1 base at J, with 8 bases between the two ends. CDR3 DNA (partial): TGTGCCAGCAGCCAAGACTGGGGCCGTGCAGAAACGCTGTAT. As protein: CASSQDWGRAETLY. The CDR3 as a whole reads CASSQDWGRAETLYF.

In its sample, this clone was seen a few times. Mouse germline and gene names are used. The sequence runs out 1 residue before the end of the CDR3; the remainder is reconstructed from the germline J gene. The V call is TRBV15, the J call TRBJ2-7; tentative D call: TRBD2 (6 bases). V gave up 6 bases and J gave up 6 bases, with 12 bases separating them. This CDR3 has 12 amino acids. Germline V gives CDR1 SGHND, CDR2 FRSKSL. The DNA read from the CDR3 is TGTGCCAGCAGCCTACTGGGCTTTGAACAGTAC. As protein: CASSLLGFEQY. The entire CDR3 protein is CASSLLGFEQYF. Supplemented by reference TRBV15 and TRBJ2-7, the full variable domain reads DAGVTQTPRHEVAEKGQTIILKCEPVSGHNDLFWYRQTKIQGLELLSYFRSKSLMEDGGAFKDRFKAEMLNSSFSTLKIQPTEPKDSAVYLCASSLLGFEQYFGPGTRLTVL.

Concerning this clone: Genes and germline come from the mouse. The read gets to within 1 residue of the CDR3 end, and the germline J gene fills in the rest. The chain carries TRBV3 and TRBJ2-4; the D gene is possibly TRBD1 (5 bases). The V gene's germline CDR1 is SNHLY and CDR2 FYNGKV (reference sequence). The CDR3 has 13 residues. The V end lost 2 bases, the J end lost 5 bases, and 8 bases lay between the germline ends. The CDR3 reads CASSLRQGNTLYF. CDR3 DNA, as far as it was read: TGTGCCAGCAGCTTAAGGCAGGGAAACACCTTGTAC. Full variable domain (missing parts from reference TRBV3 and TRBJ2-4): GPKVLQIPSHQIIDMGQMVTLNCDPVSNHLYFYWYKQILGQQMEFLVNFYNGKVMEKSKLFKDQFSVERPDGSYFTLKIQPTALEDSAVYFCASSLRQGNTLYFGAGTRLSVL.

About this clone: The germline and genes are mouse ones. The read ends 1 residue before the CDR3 terminus; that terminus is restored from the germline J gene. The chain employs TRBV26 and TRBJ2-3; no firm D call. This CDR3 spans 14 amino acids. Germline loops: CDR1 KGHPV, CDR2 FQNQEV (reference sequence). V was pared by 2 bases and J by 1 base, with 7 bases between. The CDR3 DNA, read in part, is TGTGCCAGCAGTCTGCAGAGAGGTGCAGAAACGCTGTAT. Residues: CASSLQRGAETLY. The entire CDR3 is CASSLQRGAETLYF.

Turning to this clone: Each gene name is a mouse one. The read ends 1 residue before the CDR3 terminus; that terminus is restored from the germline J gene. The chain is built from TRBV26 and TRBJ1-1; the D gene is possibly TRBD1 (5 bases). Per germline, CDR1 KGHPV and CDR2 FQNQEV (reference sequence). V dropped 4 bases and J dropped 0 bases, with 6 bases sitting between them. The CDR3 runs 13 residues. The part of the CDR3 DNA that was read is TGTGCCAGCAGTCGAGGGGCAAACACAGAAGTCTTC. It codes for CASSRGANTEVF. The CDR3 as a whole reads CASSRGANTEVFF.

A word on this clone: Here the gene names and germline are mouse. The observed sequence ends 1 residue before the CDR3 terminus, with the missing tail filled in from the germline J gene. This sequence joins TRBV26 and TRBJ2-5; D not resolved. CDR1 and CDR2 from the germline V gene are KGHPV and FQNQEV (reference sequence). The germline V and J ends were trimmed by 0 bases and 2 bases, with 6 bases remaining between them. The CDR3 loop spans 14 amino acids. Partial CDR3 DNA: TGTGCCAGCAGTCTGTCCAAGGGCCAAGACACCCAGTAC. Protein sequence: CASSLSKGQDTQY. The CDR3 as a whole reads CASSLSKGQDTQYF.

In this sample, this clone turned up a few times. Mouse gene names apply. CDR3 DNA (partial): TGTGCCAGCAGCTTAGGCAGATATGAACAGTAC. Protein sequence: CASSLGRYEQY. The entire CDR3 is CASSLGRYEQYF. V is TRBV3 and J is TRBJ2-7; D not resolved. With the read ending 1 residue before the CDR3 end, the germline J gene is used to fill in that end. The CDR3 has 12 residues. Trimming removed 1 base at V and 4 bases at J, with 5 bases between. Germline V gives CDR1 SNHLY, CDR2 FYNGKV (reference sequence).

This clone has only a few counts. These gene names are mouse names. CDR3 bases read: TGTGCCAGCAGTCTGTCCCAGGGGGCGCGTGAACAGTAC. Protein: CASSLSQGAREQY. The full CDR3 protein reads CASSLSQGAREQYF. V usage is TRBV26 and J usage is TRBJ2-7, with 8 nucleotides matching TRBD1. The CDR3 goes on 1 residue after the read ends, and that part is filled in from the germline J gene. J was trimmed by 6 bases and V by 0 bases; bases with no gene match: 4. Germline V gene data show CDR1 as KGHPV and CDR2 as FQNQEV (reference sequence). CDR3 length: 14 residues. Together with reference TRBV26 and TRBJ2-7, the CDR3 gives the full variable domain: NSKVIQTPRYLVKGQGQKAKMRCIPEKGHPVVFWYQQNKNNEFKFLINFQNQEVLQQIDMTEKRFSAECPSNSPCSLEIQSSEAGDSALYLCASSLSQGAREQYFGPGTRLTVL.

This clone was counted a few times. Gene names and germline refer to mouse. The read gets to within 1 residue of the CDR3 end, and the germline J gene fills in the rest. The chain links TRBV16 to TRBJ2-7; either TRBD1 or TRBD2 may supply D (5 bases each). CDR1 and CDR2 (germline): SGHSA, FRNQAP. Trimming removed 3 bases at V and 7 bases at J, with 7 bases between. The CDR3 runs to 11 residues. The CDR3 sequence is CASSFGGEQYF. Incomplete CDR3 DNA: TGTGCAAGCAGCTTCGGGGGAGAACAGTAC.

Of note for this clone: Here the gene names and germline are mouse. The read ends 1 residue before the CDR3 terminus; that terminus is restored from the germline J gene. The chain is built from TRBV1 and TRBJ1-2, with 7 bases identical to TRBD1. The J segment lost 4 bases and the V segment lost 2 bases, leaving 4 bases of the junction unmatched. The length of the CDR3 is 14 residues. In germline, CDR1 is NSQYPW, CDR2 LRSPGD (reference sequence). The CDR3 loop is CTCSAQGVASDYTF. CDR3 DNA (partial): TGCACCTGCAGTGCACAGGGGGTGGCCTCCGACTACACC.

This clone was counted between two and nine times. The listed genes are named as in mouse. The sequence runs out 1 residue before the end of the CDR3; the remainder is reconstructed from the germline J gene. V gene TRBV26 combines with J gene TRBJ2-7, with D perhaps TRBD2 (6 bases). Trimming left V 0 bases short and J 0 bases short, with 9 bases between. The CDR3 contains 15 residues. Germline loops: CDR1 KGHPV, CDR2 FQNQEV (reference sequence). The CDR3 DNA, read in part, is TGTGCCAGCAGTCTGTCGGCTGGGGTCTCCTATGAACAGTAC. Protein sequence: CASSLSAGVSYEQY. The whole CDR3 region reads CASSLSAGVSYEQYF.

Comments on this clone: Germline and genes: mouse. From the germline J gene comes the end of the CDR3, since the read stops 1 residue before it. The sample carries other DNA sequences with the same CDR3. This rearrangement joins TRBV26 to TRBJ2-2; the D is unclear. The germline V and J ends were trimmed by 4 bases and 0 bases, with 6 bases remaining between them. The length of the CDR3 is 14 residues. CDR1 KGHPV and CDR2 FQNQEV come from the germline V gene (reference sequence). CDR3 DNA, as far as it was read: TGTGCCAGCAGTCCCGGCGCAAACACCGGGCAGCTCTAC. This encodes CASSPGANTGQLY. The whole CDR3 region reads CASSPGANTGQLYF.

This clone was counted between two and nine times. Each gene name is a mouse one. The read terminates 1 residue ahead of where the CDR3 ends, so the germline J gene completes it. The chain is built from TRBV13-3 and TRBJ2-1, with D perhaps being TRBD1 or TRBD2 (7 bases each). CDR3 length: 14 residues. Trimming shortened V by 0 bases and J by 7 bases, and 11 bases separated the two germline ends. Germline CDR1 reads NNHDY; CDR2 reads SYVADS. CDR3 region: CASSDGRGGAEQFF. CDR3 bases read: TGTGCCAGCAGTGATGGCAGGGGGGGAGCTGAGCAGTTC.

On this clone: Genes and germline are mouse. The read falls 1 residue short of the CDR3 end, and the missing part is taken from the germline J gene. The gene calls are TRBV12-1 and TRBJ1-3; D is uncertain. This CDR3 spans 13 amino acids. V gave up 0 bases and J gave up 0 bases, with 2 bases separating them. From germline, CDR1 is SGHSN and CDR2 HYEKVE. CDR3 amino acids: CASSLSSGNTLYF. The DNA read from the CDR3 is TGTGCCAGCTCTCTCAGTTCTGGAAATACGCTCTAT.

About this clone itself: Genes and germline come from the mouse. The observed sequence ends 1 residue before the CDR3 terminus, with the missing tail filled in from the germline J gene. The chain couples TRBV24 to TRBJ2-2; 11 bases line up with TRBD1. The CDR3 contains 16 residues. Per germline, CDR1 KGHTA and CDR2 FRNEEI. The J segment lost 1 base and the V segment lost 6 bases, leaving 4 bases of the junction unmatched. This CDR3 is CASSPGTGGNTGQLYF. The sequenced part of the CDR3 DNA is TGTGCCAGCAGCCCCGGGACAGGGGGAAACACCGGGCAGCTCTAC.